Below, one TCR beta chain is given with its context. Its antigen is unidentified. Assay: immunoSEQ multiplex PCR; the TCRdb copy retains only in-frame clones and omits some. The table has about 59,000 clones, 80% to 90% seen once. The source of the sample is a study of Tregs in tolerant kidney transplant recipients. Study conclusions and caveats: Biological reproducibility was not directly addressed in this study. Tregs expanded with activated donor B cells seemed most donor-specific. The small number of patients limits these findings pending further validation.

Germline V lookup: CDR1 MNHNS, CDR2 SASEGT. Trimming stripped 10 bases from V and 5 bases from J, with 8 bases between. This CDR3 has 10 residues. The TCR sequence derives from a human donor in good health. The sequencing sample was made of CD4+ T cells from blood. This rearrangement joins TRBV6-1 to TRBJ2-5; D not certain. CDR3 nucleotide sequence: TGTGCCATCGGCTGGGAGACCCAGTACTTC. This translates into CAIGWETQYF.